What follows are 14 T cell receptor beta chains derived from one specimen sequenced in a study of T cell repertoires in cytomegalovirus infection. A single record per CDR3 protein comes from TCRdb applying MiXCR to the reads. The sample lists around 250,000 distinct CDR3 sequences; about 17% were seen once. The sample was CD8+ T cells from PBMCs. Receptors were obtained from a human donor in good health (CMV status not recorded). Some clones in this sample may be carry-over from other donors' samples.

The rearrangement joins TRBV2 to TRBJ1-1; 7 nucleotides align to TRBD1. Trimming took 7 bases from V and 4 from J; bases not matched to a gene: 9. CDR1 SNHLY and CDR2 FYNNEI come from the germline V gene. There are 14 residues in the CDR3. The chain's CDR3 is CASKGLDRATEAFF. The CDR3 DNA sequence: TGTGCCAGCAAGGGACTAGACAGGGCCACTGAAGCTTTCTTT. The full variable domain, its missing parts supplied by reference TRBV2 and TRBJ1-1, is EPEVTQTPSHQVTQMGQEVILRCVPISNHLYFYWYRQILGQKVEFLVSFYNNEISEKSEIFDDQFSVERPDGSNFTLKIRSTKLEDSAMYFCASKGLDRATEAFFGQGTRLTVV.

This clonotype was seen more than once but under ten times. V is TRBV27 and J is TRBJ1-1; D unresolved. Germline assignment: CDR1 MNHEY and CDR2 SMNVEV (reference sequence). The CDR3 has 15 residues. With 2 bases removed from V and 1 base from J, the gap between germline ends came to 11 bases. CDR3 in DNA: TGTGCCAGCAGTTTACGGGCAGACCCGAACACTGAAGCTTTCTTT. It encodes CASSLRADPNTEAFF.

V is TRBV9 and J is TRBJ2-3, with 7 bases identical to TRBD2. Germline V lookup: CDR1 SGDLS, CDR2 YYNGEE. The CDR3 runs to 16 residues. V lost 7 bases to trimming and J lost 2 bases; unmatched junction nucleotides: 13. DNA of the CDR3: TGTGCCAGCCACAAAAATCGGGAGGAACTCACAGATACGCAGTATTTT. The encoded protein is CASHKNREELTDTQYF.

The CDR3 sequence: CASSSPEGWESPPDTQYF. The CDR3 DNA is TGTGCCAGCAGTTCGCCCGAAGGCTGGGAATCTCCCCCAGATACGCAGTATTTT. V and J are TRBV28 and TRBJ2-3; D call uncertain. CDR1 and CDR2 from the germline V gene are MDHEN and SYDVKM. The CDR3 length is 18 residues. V was shortened by 4 bases and J by 4 bases, with 24 bases between the two germline ends.

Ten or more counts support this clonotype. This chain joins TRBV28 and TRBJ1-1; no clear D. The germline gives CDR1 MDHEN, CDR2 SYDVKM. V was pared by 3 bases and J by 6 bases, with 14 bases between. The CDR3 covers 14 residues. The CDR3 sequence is CASSFGRTGPEAFF. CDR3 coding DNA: TGTGCCAGCAGTTTTGGCCGAACCGGTCCTGAAGCTTTCTTT.

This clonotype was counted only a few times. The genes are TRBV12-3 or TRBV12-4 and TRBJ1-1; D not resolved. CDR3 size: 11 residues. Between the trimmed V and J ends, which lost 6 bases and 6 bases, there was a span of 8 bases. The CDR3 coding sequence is TGTGCCAGCAGCGTAAGCTCTGAAGCTTTCTTT. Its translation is CASSVSSEAFF.

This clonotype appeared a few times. The CDR3 is CASSPTGTGTREQYF. DNA of the CDR3: TGCGCCAGCAGCCCCACCGGGACAGGGACTCGCGAGCAGTACTTC. The V call is TRBV5-1, the J call TRBJ2-7, with 9 positions matching TRBD1. Unmatched junction bases numbered 11, after V lost 4 bases and J lost 6 bases. This CDR3 comprises 15 residues. Germline values: CDR1 SGHRS, CDR2 YFSETQ.

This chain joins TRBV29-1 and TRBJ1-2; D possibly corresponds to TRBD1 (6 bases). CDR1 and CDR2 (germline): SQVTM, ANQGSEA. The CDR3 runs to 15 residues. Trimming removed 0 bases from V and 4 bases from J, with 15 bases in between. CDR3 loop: CSVEDWGAQGYGYTF. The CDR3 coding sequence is TGCAGCGTTGAAGACTGGGGGGCTCAGGGCTATGGCTACACCTTC.

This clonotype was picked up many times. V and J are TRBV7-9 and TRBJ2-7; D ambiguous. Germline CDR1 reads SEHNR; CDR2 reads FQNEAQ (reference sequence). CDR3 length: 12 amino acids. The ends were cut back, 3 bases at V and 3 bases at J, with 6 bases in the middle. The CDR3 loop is CASSLQYYEQYF. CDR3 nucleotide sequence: TGTGCCAGCAGCTTGCAGTACTACGAGCAGTACTTC.

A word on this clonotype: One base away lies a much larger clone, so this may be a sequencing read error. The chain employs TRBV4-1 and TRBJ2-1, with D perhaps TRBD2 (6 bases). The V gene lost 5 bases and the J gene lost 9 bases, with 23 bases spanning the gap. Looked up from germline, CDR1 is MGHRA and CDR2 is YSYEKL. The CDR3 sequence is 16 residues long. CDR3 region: CASSKVVAGGGSEQFF. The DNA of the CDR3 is TGCGCCAGCAGCAAAGTCGTTGCAGGTGGGGGGAGTGAGCAGTTCTTC.

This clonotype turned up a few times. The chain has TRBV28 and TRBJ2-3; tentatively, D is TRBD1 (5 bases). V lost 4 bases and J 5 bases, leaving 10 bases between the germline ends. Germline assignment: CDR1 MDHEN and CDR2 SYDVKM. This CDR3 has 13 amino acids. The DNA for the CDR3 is TGTGCCAGCAGTTCCCTGGGGCGAGATACGCAGTATTTT. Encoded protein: CASSSLGRDTQYF.

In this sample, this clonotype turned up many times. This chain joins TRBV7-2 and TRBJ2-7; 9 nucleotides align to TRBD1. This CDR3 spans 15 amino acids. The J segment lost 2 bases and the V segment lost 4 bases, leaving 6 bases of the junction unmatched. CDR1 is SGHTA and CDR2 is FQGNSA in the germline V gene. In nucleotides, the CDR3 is TGTGCCAGCAGCTCCTTGACAGGGGGACCCTACGAGCAGTACTTC. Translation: CASSSLTGGPYEQYF.

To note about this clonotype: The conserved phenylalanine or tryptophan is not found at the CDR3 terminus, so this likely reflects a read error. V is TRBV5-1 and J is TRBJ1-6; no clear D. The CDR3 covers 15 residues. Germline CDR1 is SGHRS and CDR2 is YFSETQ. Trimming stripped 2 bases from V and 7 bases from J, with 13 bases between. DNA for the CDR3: TGCGCCAGCAGCTTAGATTGGGGAAAGAATTCACCCCTCCACCTT. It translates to CASSLDWGKNSPLHL.

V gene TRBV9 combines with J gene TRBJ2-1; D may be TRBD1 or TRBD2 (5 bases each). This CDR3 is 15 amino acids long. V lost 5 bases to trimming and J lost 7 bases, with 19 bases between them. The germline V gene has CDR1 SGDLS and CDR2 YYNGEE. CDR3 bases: TGTGCCAGCAGTGCCGGGACCCATCGGCGGAATGAGCAGTTCTTC. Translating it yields CASSAGTHRRNEQFF.